Following are 30 T cell receptor beta chains from one sample sequenced in a study of T cell responses to AZD1222 COVID-19 vaccine. Data came from immunoSEQ multiplex PCR; TCRdb stores just in-frame clones and leaves some out. Of about 140,000 clones in the sample, approximately 88% are singletons; the top ten hold more than 2.5%. The starting material was peripheral blood, obtained on day 0 of AZD1222 vaccination. These receptors all come from an adult in good health.

This chain uses TRBV7-9 with TRBJ2-3; TRBD1 is a possible D gene (5 bases). This CDR3 spans 15 amino acids. Trimming removed 3 bases from V and 1 base from J, with 11 bases in between. CDR1 is SEHNR, CDR2 FQNEAQ, per germline (reference sequence). CDR3 region: CASSLAQAGTDTQYF. CDR3 sequence (DNA): TGTGCCAGCAGCTTGGCACAGGCTGGCACAGATACGCAGTATTTT.

This clone has a handful of counts. This chain links TRBV28 with TRBJ1-3; D is unresolved. The CDR3 extends over 16 amino acids. The germline CDR1 and CDR2 sequences are MDHEN and SYDVKM. Trimming took 0 bases from V and 0 from J, leaving 9 bases between them. The CDR3 here is CASSLWGSFSGNTIYF. The CDR3 nucleotides are TGTGCCAGCAGTTTATGGGGCAGCTTCTCTGGAAACACCATATATTTT.

V gene TRBV7-6 combines with J gene TRBJ1-3; 7 bases line up with TRBD1. V lost 5 bases, J lost 0 bases, and 10 bases stayed unmatched. Germline lookup yields CDR1 SGHVS and CDR2 FNYEAQ. The length of the CDR3 is 17 residues. CDR3 amino acids: CASSPLDRAPSGNTIYF. The CDR3 DNA follows: TGTGCCAGCAGCCCGCTAGACAGGGCCCCCTCTGGAAACACCATATATTTT.

The rearrangement joins TRBV6-2 or TRBV6-3 to TRBJ2-7, with D possibly being TRBD1 or TRBD2 (5 bases each). Trimming removed 2 bases at V and 2 bases at J, with 7 bases between. CDR3 size: 13 residues. Germline V gives CDR1 MNHEY, CDR2 SVGEGT. In nucleotides, the CDR3 is TGTGCCAGCAGTTACGGGGGACCCTACGAGCAGTACTTC. It specifies CASSYGGPYEQYF.

The chain employs TRBV19 and TRBJ2-7; 10 nucleotides match TRBD2. CDR1 is LNHDA, CDR2 SQIVND, per germline (reference sequence). This CDR3 has 15 residues. V lost 3 bases to trimming and J lost 2 bases; unmatched junction nucleotides: 4. CDR3 sequence (DNA): TGTGCCAGTAGTATTTCCGGGACTAGCGCCTACGAGCAGTACTTC. It specifies CASSISGTSAYEQYF. Drawing the rest from reference TRBV19 and TRBJ2-7, the complete variable domain is DGGITQSPKYLFRKEGQNVTLSCEQNLNHDAMYWYRQDPGQGLRLIYYSQIVNDFQKGDIAEGYSVSREKKESFPLTVTSAQKNPTAFYLCASSISGTSAYEQYFGPGTRLTVT.

The V call is TRBV4-1, the J call TRBJ1-4; possible D gene TRBD1, 6 bases. Trimming shortened V by 6 bases and J by 5 bases, and 16 bases separated the two germline ends. The CDR3 is 15 residues long. Germline V gene data show CDR1 as MGHRA and CDR2 as YSYEKL. CDR3 bases: TGCGCCAGCAGGTCCCCCGGACAGACGAATGAAAAACTGTTTTTT. As protein: CASRSPGQTNEKLFF.

V and J are TRBV29-1 and TRBJ2-7; 8 bases agree with TRBD1. The V and J ends lost 3 bases and 5 bases, in that order; junction bases with no gene match: 6. The CDR3 is 13 amino acids. The germline gives CDR1 SQVTM, CDR2 ANQGSEA. Written as DNA, the CDR3 is TGCAGCGTTGAGGGACAGGTCGACCACGAGCAGTACTTC. The encoded protein is CSVEGQVDHEQYF.

The chain couples TRBV6-5 to TRBJ1-1; 7 positions agree with TRBD1. V shed 2 bases, J shed 6 bases, and the junction held 9 bases outside the gene matches. The CDR3 runs 15 residues. CDR1 MNHEY and CDR2 SVGAGI come from the germline V gene. CDR3 in amino acids: CASSYRNTGAAEAFF. CDR3 in DNA: TGTGCCAGCAGTTACAGGAATACAGGGGCGGCTGAAGCTTTCTTT.

This sequence joins TRBV27 and TRBJ2-7, with 7 bases aligning to TRBD2. The CDR3 has 13 amino acids. The V gene end was trimmed by 3 bases and the J gene end by 4 bases; junction bases not matched to a gene: 3. The germline CDR1 and CDR2 sequences are MNHEY and SMNVEV (reference sequence). Here the CDR3 DNA reads TGTGCCAGCAGTTTGGGTAGCGGGTACGAGCAGTACTTC. Protein: CASSLGSGYEQYF.

This rearrangement joins TRBV3-1 (or the pseudogene TRBV3-2) to TRBJ2-5; possibly TRBD1 for D (6 bases). Germline lookup yields CDR1 LGHDT and CDR2 YNNKEL (reference sequence). V shed 0 bases and J shed 2 bases, with 13 bases lying between them. The CDR3 is made up of 16 amino acids. The CDR3 reads CASSQDISGQQETQYF. The CDR3 DNA reads as TGTGCCAGCAGCCAAGATATCTCGGGACAACAAGAGACCCAGTACTTC.

V and J are TRBV5-1 and TRBJ1-2; the match to TRBD1 covers 9 bases. Trimming took 4 bases from V and 8 from J; bases not matched to a gene: 9. The germline V gene encodes CDR1 SGHRS and CDR2 YFSETQ. CDR3 size: 14 residues. As DNA, the CDR3 is TGCGCCAGCAGCCCCTCGAGGGACAGGGACGGCTACACCTTC. Translating it yields CASSPSRDRDGYTF. Full variable domain (missing parts from reference TRBV5-1 and TRBJ1-2): KAGVTQTPRYLIKTRGQQVTLSCSPISGHRSVSWYQQTPGQGLQFLFEYFSETQRNKGNFPGRFSGRQFSNSRSEMNVSTLELGDSALYLCASSPSRDRDGYTFGSGTRLTVV.

The chain couples TRBV11-2 to TRBJ2-7, with D possibly matching TRBD2 (6 bases). The V gene's germline CDR1 is SGHAT and CDR2 FQNNGV. V was trimmed by 2 bases and J by 1 base, leaving 15 bases between them. The CDR3 is 16 residues long. CDR3 sequence: CASSLSSGARSYEQYF. In DNA form, the CDR3 reads TGTGCCAGCAGCTTAAGTAGCGGAGCCAGGTCCTACGAGCAGTACTTC.

As DNA, the CDR3 is TGCGCCAGCAGCCAAGAGACGAGGGGGGGACAGCCCCAGCATTTT. Translating it yields CASSQETRGGQPQHF. The chain is built from TRBV4-1 and TRBJ1-5, with D possibly matching TRBD1 (6 bases). The CDR3 consists of 15 residues. V was shortened by 0 bases and J by 7 bases, with 13 bases between the two germline ends. In germline, CDR1 is MGHRA, CDR2 YSYEKL.

In its sample, this clone was seen once. The chain carries TRBV10-3 and TRBJ2-7; D gene uncertain. The CDR3 covers 12 residues. Germline-derived CDR1 and CDR2 are ENHRY and SYGVKD. V lost 3 bases, J lost 6 bases, and 9 bases lay in between. The CDR3 DNA follows: TGTGCCATCAGTGAAAAAGGGTTCGAGCAGTACTTC. Protein sequence: CAISEKGFEQYF.

The chain recombines TRBV18 with TRBJ1-1; tentatively, D is TRBD1 (6 bases). This CDR3 has 13 residues. From germline, CDR1 is KGHSH and CDR2 LQKENI. V was clipped by 6 bases and J by 8 bases, with 16 bases between them. The chain's CDR3 is CASSRQGFPEAFF. CDR3 nucleotide sequence: TGTGCCAGCTCCCGTCAGGGGTTCCCGGAAGCTTTCTTT.

V and J are TRBV5-1 and TRBJ1-2; 10 positions agree with TRBD1. The CDR3 consists of 16 residues. Germline values: CDR1 SGHRS, CDR2 YFSETQ. V shed 0 bases and J 2 bases; nucleotides not matched to a gene: 4. Here the CDR3 reads CASSLGWTGGNYGYTF. As DNA, the CDR3 is TGCGCCAGCAGCTTGGGCTGGACAGGGGGGAACTATGGCTACACCTTC.

The chain links TRBV9 to TRBJ2-2; unclear D gene. The CDR3 contains 14 residues. From germline, CDR1 is SGDLS and CDR2 YYNGEE. V dropped 4 bases and J dropped 4 bases, with 11 bases sitting between them. In DNA, the CDR3 is TGTGCCAGCAGCACCGATTACACCACCGGGGAGCTGTTTTTT. Translated, it gives CASSTDYTTGELFF.

The chain is built from TRBV4-3 and TRBJ2-7; no clear D gene. From germline, CDR1 is LGHNA and CDR2 YSLEER. The CDR3 contains 13 residues. V was shortened by 4 bases and J by 3 bases, with 10 bases between the two germline ends. In DNA form, the CDR3 reads TGCGCCAGCAGCCCAGTTCAGGACTACGAGCAGTACTTC. Its translation: CASSPVQDYEQYF.

This clone was detected only once. The chain is built from TRBV7-9 and TRBJ2-7; 7 nucleotides agree with TRBD1. V gave up 1 base and J gave up 2 bases; unmatched junction bases: 2. This CDR3 has 14 amino acids. Germline lookup yields CDR1 SEHNR and CDR2 FQNEAQ (reference sequence). CDR3 in DNA: TGTGCCAGCAGCTTAGGGCAGGGGGCCTACGAGCAGTACTTC. Protein sequence: CASSLGQGAYEQYF.

The chain joins TRBV5-4 to TRBJ2-5; D gene uncertain. The CDR3 is 13 amino acids. Between the trimmed V and J ends, which lost 0 bases and 4 bases, there was a span of 7 bases. The V gene's germline CDR1 is SGHNT and CDR2 YYREEE (reference sequence). The CDR3 loop reads CASSLEGGETQYF. The DNA of the CDR3 is TGTGCCAGCAGCTTGGAGGGCGGAGAGACCCAGTACTTC.

CDR3 region: CASSQSGDEQYF. CDR3 nucleotides: TGTGCCAGCAGTCAAAGTGGCGACGAGCAGTACTTC. The V gene is TRBV7-9, the J gene TRBJ2-7, with unresolved D. Germline V gene data show CDR1 as SEHNR and CDR2 as FQNEAQ (reference sequence). The CDR3 has 12 amino acids. V lost 6 bases, J lost 5 bases, and 11 bases lay in between. Variable domain in full (rest from reference TRBV7-9 and TRBJ2-7): DTGVSQNPRHKITKRGQNVTFRCDPISEHNRLYWYRQTLGQGPEFLTYFQNEAQLEKSRLLSDRFSAERPKGSFSTLEIQRTEQGDSAMYLCASSQSGDEQYFGPGTRLTVT.

This chain joins TRBV6-6 and TRBJ1-3, with unresolved D. V was pared by 5 bases and J by 8 bases, with 25 bases between. Germline values: CDR1 MNHNY, CDR2 SVGAGI (reference sequence). This CDR3 spans 17 amino acids. Here the CDR3 reads CASSQTHPAAGRDTIYF. The CDR3 DNA is TGTGCCAGCAGTCAAACACACCCGGCCGCCGGACGGGACACCATATATTTT.

The CDR3 nucleotides read TGTGCCAGCAGCCCTCTGACTAGCGGGGGGGCTTGGAATGAGCAGTTCTTC. It codes for CASSPLTSGGAWNEQFF. The rearrangement links TRBV7-6 to TRBJ2-1; TRBD2 matches 14 bases. V lost 5 bases and J lost 7; bases outside the gene matches: 10. The germline CDR1 and CDR2 sequences are SGHVS and FNYEAQ. The CDR3 totals 17 residues.

The gene calls are TRBV2 and TRBJ2-7, with 16 positions matching TRBD2. V dropped 5 bases and J dropped 4; count of bases not matched to a gene: 5. The CDR3 spans 16 residues. The germline V gene has CDR1 SNHLY and CDR2 FYNNEI. Here the CDR3 reads CASSQPGLAGGYEQYF. The CDR3 region has the DNA TGTGCCAGCAGTCAACCGGGACTAGCGGGAGGGTACGAGCAGTACTTC.

This chain links TRBV4-2 with TRBJ1-2; no reliable D call. The ends were cut back, 0 bases at V and 6 bases at J, with 8 bases in the middle. This CDR3 is built from 13 residues. Germline V gene sequence: CDR1 LGHNA, CDR2 YNFKEQ. CDR3: CASSQDVRDGYTF. In nucleotides, the CDR3 is TGTGCCAGCAGCCAAGATGTGAGGGATGGCTACACCTTC.

This chain connects TRBV14 to TRBJ1-1; no clear D gene. In germline, CDR1 is SGHDN, CDR2 FVKESK. The ends were cut back, 1 base at V and 4 bases at J, with 7 bases in the middle. The CDR3 runs 13 residues. The CDR3 reads CASSQAKGTEAFF. The DNA of the CDR3 is TGTGCCAGCAGCCAAGCCAAGGGCACTGAAGCTTTCTTT.

V is TRBV5-1 and J is TRBJ1-5, with D tentatively TRBD1 (5 bases). V lost 2 bases to trimming and J lost 2 bases, with 14 bases between them. This CDR3 comprises 16 residues. Per germline, CDR1 SGHRS and CDR2 YFSETQ. The CDR3 sequence is CASSLSGPWGNQPQHF. CDR3 nucleotides: TGCGCCAGCAGCTTATCAGGGCCTTGGGGCAATCAGCCCCAGCATTTT.

This clone was picked up a small number of times. The rearrangement links TRBV11-1 to TRBJ2-7, with D tentatively TRBD1 (5 bases). Per germline, CDR1 SGHAT and CDR2 FQDESV (reference sequence). V was trimmed by 0 bases and J by 3 bases, leaving 9 bases between them. The CDR3 is 14 residues long. The DNA of the CDR3 is TGTGCCAGCAGCTTAGCAGGGGCTCGCTACGAGCAGTACTTC. Translated, it gives CASSLAGARYEQYF.

This clone was seen a few times. This rearrangement joins TRBV27 to TRBJ1-1; 7 nucleotides agree with TRBD1. CDR1 is MNHEY, CDR2 SMNVEV, per germline (reference sequence). The CDR3 runs 13 residues. The V segment lost 2 bases and the J segment 4 bases; nucleotides outside the gene matches: 1. In DNA, the CDR3 is TGTGCCAGCAGTTTAACAGGGGCCACTGAAGCTTTCTTT. The encoded protein is CASSLTGATEAFF.

This clone was detected a few times. J is TRBJ2-3 and V is TRBV6-1; 8 nucleotides line up with TRBD1. CDR3 length: 16 amino acids. CDR1 and CDR2 (germline): MNHNS, SASEGT. Losses at the gene ends were 3 bases for V and 0 bases for J; bases not matched to a gene: 5. The CDR3 is CASSEPTGVSTDTQYF. In DNA, the CDR3 is TGTGCCAGCAGTGAGCCGACAGGGGTGAGCACAGATACGCAGTATTTT.